Listed below are T cell receptor beta chains from one sample, sequenced in a study of regulatory T cells in long-lasting Graves disease. TCRdb reprocessed the multiplex PCR reads via MiXCR and lists one record per CDR3 protein. The repertoire has 450,000 to 600,000 distinct CDR3 sequences, less than 15% of them found once; the top ten carry 10%. The sample also formed part of further work on T cells in Graves' hyperthyroidism and ophthalmopathy.

The specimen comprised peripheral blood mononuclear cells (PBMCs), sampled at new diagnosis, from a patient treated with antithyroid drugs. These receptors originate from a man aged 25 to 40 with Graves disease. Each CDR3 is given with its conserved first and last residue. The D gene is left open where the match is weak. For some rows the clone size is stated as once, few or many, or as a class when expanded; others skip it.

j_gene | v_gene | d_gene | abundance | CDR3aa | CDR3nt
TRBJ2-7 | TRBV7-7 | - | many | CASSFQWDGEQYF | TGTGCCAGCAGCTTCCAATGGGACGGCGAGCAGTACTTC
TRBJ2-3 | TRBV11-2 | TRBD2 | many | CASSSGTSGSARDLGTQYF | TGTGCCAGCAGCTCCGGGACTAGCGGGAGCGCCCGGGATCTCGGTACGCAGTATTTT
TRBJ2-2 | TRBV2 | - | many | CASRETGSIGELFF | TGTGCCAGCAGGGAGACCGGGAGTATCGGGGAGCTGTTTTTT
TRBJ2-5 | TRBV12-3/TRBV12-4 | - | few | CASSLLTSGETQYF | TGTGCCAGCAGTTTATTGACATCTGGAGAGACCCAGTACTTC
TRBJ2-7 | TRBV29-1 | TRBD1 | many | CSALTGPYEQYF | TGCAGCGCCTTGACAGGGCCCTACGAGCAGTACTTC
TRBJ2-4 | TRBV12-3/TRBV12-4 | - | many | CASSTKNIQYF | TGTGCCAGCAGTACAAAAAACATTCAGTACTTC
TRBJ2-5 | TRBV7-9 | - | few | CASSLAEGGSYF | TGTGCCAGCAGCTTAGCGGAAGGAGGGTCATACTTC
TRBJ2-7 | TRBV6-1 | - | - | CASTTEDLTYEQYF | TGTGCCAGCACCACGGAGGACCTAACCTACGAGCAGTACTTC
TRBJ1-4 | TRBV6-2/TRBV6-3 | - | - | CASSYAASGSEKLFF | TGTGCCAGCAGTTACGCAGCCTCAGGGAGTGAAAAACTGTTTTTT
TRBJ2-7 | TRBV11-1 | - | many | CASSLSGHLASYEQYF | TGTGCCAGCAGCTTATCGGGACATCTCGCCTCCTACGAGCAGTACTTC
TRBJ2-3 | TRBV28 | TRBD2 | many | CASSSAGADTDTQYF | TGTGCCAGCAGTTCAGCGGGAGCTGACACAGATACGCAGTATTTT
TRBJ2-1 | TRBV20-1 | - | many | CSAREGWTPAYNEQFF | TGCAGTGCTAGAGAGGGGTGGACACCCGCCTACAATGAGCAGTTCTTC
TRBJ2-7 | TRBV7-2 | TRBD2 | many | CASSLETGGPYEQYF | TGTGCCAGCAGCCTAGAAACGGGAGGGCCCTACGAGCAGTACTTC
TRBJ2-7 | TRBV7-9 | - | - | CASSLGWVPGHTYEQYF | TGTGCCAGCAGCTTGGGCTGGGTGCCAGGGCATACCTACGAGCAGTACTTC
TRBJ2-1 | TRBV7-9 | TRBD2 | - | CASSLVVLAGLFSYNEQFF | TGTGCCAGCAGCTTAGTGGTCCTAGCGGGACTATTCTCCTACAATGAGCAGTTCTTC
TRBJ1-5 | TRBV10-2 | - | many | CASRWGGEGNQPQHF | TGCGCCAGCAGATGGGGGGGCGAAGGCAATCAGCCCCAGCATTTT
TRBJ2-1 | TRBV29-1 | TRBD1 | - | CSVEDVRGQAYNEQFF | TGCAGCGTTGAAGATGTCAGGGGGCAAGCCTACAATGAGCAGTTCTTC
TRBJ2-5 | TRBV30 | - | many | CAWSLHPRQAYQETQYF | TGTGCCTGGAGTCTCCACCCGAGACAGGCGTACCAAGAGACCCAGTACTTC
TRBJ2-2 | TRBV2 | - | many | CASSEAETGELFF | TGTGCCAGCAGTGAAGCGGAGACCGGGGAGCTGTTTTTT
TRBJ2-6 | TRBV6-1 | - | many | CASSEDGSGANVLTF | TGTGCCAGCAGTGAGGACGGTTCTGGGGCCAACGTCCTGACTTTC
TRBJ1-5 | TRBV27 | TRBD1 | few | CASSLGTAGQPQHF | TGTGCCAGCAGTTTAGGGACAGCAGGACAGCCCCAGCATTTT
TRBJ2-3 | TRBV20-1 | - | few | CSARPWTSTDTQYF | TGCAGTGCTAGACCCTGGACGAGCACAGATACGCAGTATTTT
TRBJ2-7 | TRBV27 | - | many | CASSLDIGSSYEQYF | TGTGCCAGCAGTTTAGATATCGGTAGCTCCTACGAGCAGTACTTC
TRBJ2-7 | TRBV27 | TRBD1 | many | CASSLSPVQGAYEQYF | TGTGCCAGCAGTTTATCGCCGGTACAGGGGGCCTACGAGCAGTACTTC
TRBJ2-3 | TRBV20-1 | TRBD2 | - | CSAGGVPGLAGGPGTDTQYF | TGCAGTGCCGGGGGCGTACCGGGACTAGCGGGAGGGCCGGGCACAGATACGCAGTATTTT